These 28 T cell receptor beta chains share one sample of origin, sequenced in a study of blood T cell repertoires in COVID-19. Only in-frame clones appear in the TCRdb table, and some are missing; sequencing was by immunoSEQ multiplex PCR. This sample has 200,000 to 250,000 clones, with around three quarters found just once. Sequencing input: peripheral blood. The receptors shown here come from a woman aged 70-85 years with acute or convalescent COVID-19.

The chain uses TRBV29-1 and TRBJ2-7, with 7 bases matching TRBD2. V shed 6 bases and J 3 bases; nucleotides not matched to a gene: 5. CDR1 SQVTM and CDR2 ANQGSEA come from the germline V gene. The CDR3 spans 12 residues. The CDR3 sequence: CSVGGDGYEQYF. CDR3 DNA: TGCAGCGTGGGGGGGGACGGCTACGAGCAGTACTTC.

The chain is built from TRBV19 and TRBJ1-5; tentative D call: TRBD1 (5 bases). V lost 0 bases to trimming and J lost 1 base, with 10 bases between them. Germline V gives CDR1 LNHDA, CDR2 SQIVND (reference sequence). The CDR3 spans 16 residues. The DNA of the CDR3 is TGTGCCAGTAGTATAGAGGGGGGGAGAAGCAATCAGCCCCAGCATTTT. It encodes CASSIEGGRSNQPQHF.

The chain couples TRBV7-2 to TRBJ2-3, with TRBD1 as a possible D gene (7 bases). The germline V and J ends were trimmed by 5 bases and 3 bases, with 15 bases remaining between them. Per germline, CDR1 SGHTA and CDR2 FQGNSA. CDR3 size: 15 residues. In DNA, the CDR3 is TGTGCCAGCAGCCGTCAGGGGGGCGCAACAGATACGCAGTATTTT. It specifies CASSRQGGATDTQYF.

The rearrangement links TRBV7-9 to TRBJ2-5, with D tentatively TRBD1 (5 bases). Germline V gene data show CDR1 as SEHNR and CDR2 as FQNEAQ (reference sequence). The V gene lost 2 bases and the J gene lost 7 bases, with 14 bases spanning the gap. CDR3 size: 14 residues. CDR3 sequence (DNA): TGTGCCAGCAGCTTATTGCAGGGCTCGGGGACCCAGTACTTC. Translating it yields CASSLLQGSGTQYF.

This chain links TRBV7-6 with TRBJ2-1, with D possibly TRBD1 on 7 matching bases. The V gene lost 6 bases and the J gene lost 10 bases, with 13 bases spanning the gap. From germline, CDR1 is SGHVS and CDR2 FNYEAQ. This CDR3 spans 12 amino acids. CDR3 protein: CASSSGGGEQFF. In DNA form, the CDR3 reads TGTGCCAGCAGTTCAGGGGGAGGAGAGCAGTTCTTC. Drawing the rest from reference TRBV7-6 and TRBJ2-1, the complete variable domain is GAGVSQSPRYKVTKRGQDVALRCDPISGHVSLYWYRQALGQGPEFLTYFNYEAQQDKSGLPNDRFSAERPEGSISTLTIQRTEQRDSAMYRCASSSGGGEQFFGPGTRLTVL.

In its sample, this clone was seen a few times. The chain is built from TRBV10-2 and TRBJ2-7; 7 bases are shared with TRBD1. This CDR3 comprises 15 residues. Germline V CDR1 and CDR2: WSHSY, SAAADI. Trimming took 0 bases from V and 2 from J; bases not matched to a gene: 4. CDR3 protein: CASSESRTGPYEQYF. CDR3 sequence (DNA): TGCGCCAGCAGTGAGTCCCGGACAGGCCCCTACGAGCAGTACTTC.

The J gene is TRBJ2-1, the V gene TRBV12-3 or TRBV12-4, with D maybe TRBD2 (5 bases). This CDR3 has 13 amino acids. V was clipped by 3 bases and J by 15 bases, with 18 bases between them. The CDR3 bases are TGTGCCAGCAGTTTGGAGGCGGGCCGTAAGAGGTTCTTC. Protein product: CASSLEAGRKRFF.

This chain connects TRBV3-1 (or the pseudogene TRBV3-2) to TRBJ2-2; 7 bases match TRBD1. V trimming: 1 base; J trimming: 2 bases; junction bases outside the gene matches: 1. Germline lookup yields CDR1 LGHDT and CDR2 YNNKEL (reference sequence). The CDR3 extends over 15 amino acids. CDR3 nucleotides: TGTGCCAGCAGCCAAGGGGACAGAAACACCGGGGAGCTGTTTTTT. This gives the protein CASSQGDRNTGELFF.

This chain uses TRBV7-3 with TRBJ2-3; the match to TRBD1 covers 7 bases. CDR1 SGHTA and CDR2 FQGTGA come from the germline V gene. The CDR3 is 16 amino acids. V gave up 1 base and J gave up 6 bases; unmatched junction bases: 10. This CDR3 reads CASSLKGGTAQDTQYF. DNA of the CDR3: TGTGCCAGCAGCTTAAAGGGTGGGACAGCCCAGGATACGCAGTATTTT.

The chain joins TRBV30 to TRBJ1-3, with a tentative D call TRBD1 (6 bases). V lost 2 bases and J 0 bases, leaving 11 bases between the germline ends. CDR3 length: 15 amino acids. Germline values: CDR1 GTSNPN, CDR2 SVGIG (reference sequence). The CDR3 DNA follows: TGTGCCTGGAGTAAGGGGGGGAGCTCTGGAAACACCATATATTTT. This encodes CAWSKGGSSGNTIYF.

This clone was seen a few times. The chain recombines TRBV4-2 with TRBJ2-3, with D possibly being TRBD1 (6 bases). This CDR3 spans 15 amino acids. CDR1 LGHNA and CDR2 YNFKEQ come from the germline V gene. The V end lost 0 bases, the J end lost 5 bases, and 12 bases lay between the germline ends. The DNA of the CDR3 is TGTGCCAGCAGCCAAGATGGCAGGGGCAGAGATACGCAGTATTTT. It yields the protein CASSQDGRGRDTQYF.

The chain carries TRBV25-1 and TRBJ1-4; D perhaps matches TRBD1 (6 bases). Germline CDR1 is MGHDK and CDR2 is SYGVNS. This CDR3 contains 12 residues. V lost 7 bases and J 5 bases, leaving 8 bases between the germline ends. The CDR3 loop reads CASTRGNEKLFF. CDR3 sequence (DNA): TGTGCCAGCACCAGGGGAAATGAAAAACTGTTTTTT.

The chain joins TRBV11-3 to TRBJ2-3, with a possible D match to TRBD1 (5 bases). CDR3 length: 15 amino acids. From germline, CDR1 is SGHNT and CDR2 YENEEA. V was clipped by 1 base and J by 2 bases, with 10 bases between them. In DNA form, the CDR3 reads TGTGCCAGCAGCTTAGGTACAGGATACACAGATACGCAGTATTTT. Translated: CASSLGTGYTDTQYF.

This chain joins TRBV2 and TRBJ2-5; the match to TRBD1 covers 10 bases. This CDR3 has 15 amino acids. Germline V gene sequence: CDR1 SNHLY, CDR2 FYNNEI. V shed 6 bases, J shed 4 bases, and the junction held 8 bases outside the gene matches. The CDR3 sequence is CASRGRQGARETQYF. The DNA of the CDR3 is TGTGCCAGCAGGGGAAGACAGGGGGCGCGAGAGACCCAGTACTTC.

V is TRBV4-1 and J is TRBJ2-2; 10 nucleotides agree with TRBD1. This CDR3 contains 19 residues. Germline V gene lookup returns CDR1 MGHRA and CDR2 YSYEKL. J gave up 6 bases and V 1 base, and 14 bases lay outside the gene matches. The CDR3 DNA follows: TGCGCCAGCAGCCAAGCCCCCCTTGGTGGGACAGGGGTAGCCGGGGAGCTGTTTTTT. Translated: CASSQAPLGGTGVAGELFF.

This chain uses TRBV5-1 with TRBJ2-3, with 8 bases matching TRBD1. CDR1 SGHRS and CDR2 YFSETQ come from the germline V gene. V trimming: 5 bases; J trimming: 1 base; junction bases outside the gene matches: 9. This CDR3 spans 16 amino acids. The CDR3 spells CASRPPTGQGTDTQYF. CDR3 bases: TGCGCCAGCAGACCGCCCACGGGACAGGGCACAGATACGCAGTATTTT.

The chain has TRBV27 and TRBJ1-3, with 10 nucleotides matching TRBD1. Trimming cost V 5 bases and J 2 bases; bases outside gene matches: 3. This CDR3 region has 15 residues. Germline CDR1 reads MNHEY; CDR2 reads SMNVEV (reference sequence). The chain's CDR3 is CASSPDRGPGNTIYF. Here the CDR3 DNA reads TGTGCCAGCAGTCCCGACAGGGGGCCTGGAAACACCATATATTTT.

This clone has only one observation. The chain uses TRBV28 and TRBJ1-4; a weak D match, TRBD1 (5 bases). The ends were cut back, 6 bases at V and 0 bases at J, with 8 bases in the middle. CDR1 and CDR2 from the germline V gene are MDHEN and SYDVKM. CDR3 length: 14 residues. The CDR3 DNA reads as TGTGCCAGCAGCGCGACAGCAACTAATGAAAAACTGTTTTTT. It encodes CASSATATNEKLFF.

The CDR3 loop reads CASSHLAAPSTDTQYF. The CDR3 nucleotides are TGCGCCAGCAGCCACCTAGCGGCTCCAAGCACAGATACGCAGTATTTT. The chain is built from TRBV5-1 and TRBJ2-3; 7 nucleotides align to TRBD2. V lost 4 bases, J lost 0 bases, and 8 bases stayed unmatched. The CDR3 length is 16 residues. The germline V gene encodes CDR1 SGHRS and CDR2 YFSETQ.

Worth noting for this clone: One junction end disagrees with the germline gene, perhaps due to a read error. The V call is TRBV5-1, the J call TRBJ2-7; a weak D match, TRBD1 (6 bases). Germline-derived CDR1 and CDR2 are SGHRS and YFSETQ. This CDR3 is built from 14 residues. The CDR3 DNA reads TGCGCCAGCAGCTTGGGCGGACAGACGTCGGCGGCGGCCTTC. Amino acid sequence: CASSLGGQTSAAAF.

This rearrangement joins TRBV2 to TRBJ1-3; 10 bases are shared with TRBD1. CDR1 and CDR2 from the germline V gene are SNHLY and FYNNEI. Unmatched junction bases numbered 5, after V lost 8 bases and J lost 4 bases. The length of the CDR3 is 14 residues. The CDR3 region has the DNA TGTGCCAGCGACGGGACAGGGGCGGGAAACACCATATATTTT. This codes for CASDGTGAGNTIYF.

The CDR3 here is CASSRQGANTGELFF. The CDR3 DNA follows: TGTGCCAGCAGTCGACAGGGGGCGAACACCGGGGAGCTGTTTTTT. V is TRBV7-6 and J is TRBJ2-2; TRBD1 matches at 9 bases. Germline trimming cut 6 bases from V and 0 bases from J; bases unmatched to any gene: 2. The germline gives CDR1 SGHVS, CDR2 FNYEAQ. The CDR3 has 15 amino acids.

This chain joins TRBV28 and TRBJ2-7, with a tentative D call TRBD1 (6 bases). The CDR3 has 16 residues. Between the trimmed V and J ends, which lost 2 bases and 3 bases, there was a span of 17 bases. The germline V gene has CDR1 MDHEN and CDR2 SYDVKM. This CDR3 is CASSLGGHDGVYEQYF. DNA for the CDR3: TGTGCCAGCAGTTTAGGGGGCCATGATGGGGTCTACGAGCAGTACTTC. The full variable domain, with the rest looked up from reference TRBV28 and TRBJ2-7, is DVKVTQSSRYLVKRTGEKVFLECVQDMDHENMFWYRQDPGLGLRLIYFSYDVKMKEKGDIPEGYSVSREKKERFSLILESASTNQTSMYLCASSLGGHDGVYEQYFGPGTRLTVT.

The chain links TRBV18 to TRBJ2-1; 11 bases map to TRBD2. The CDR3 spans 20 residues. V lost 2 bases to trimming and J lost 0 bases; unmatched junction nucleotides: 12. In germline, CDR1 is KGHSH, CDR2 LQKENI. The CDR3 reads CASSPVSLASGRSSYNEQFF. CDR3 in DNA: TGTGCCAGCTCACCAGTCTCTTTAGCTAGCGGGAGGAGCTCCTACAATGAGCAGTTCTTC. Based on the CDR3 plus reference TRBV18 and TRBJ2-1, the full variable domain is NAGVMQNPRHLVRRRGQEARLRCSPMKGHSHVYWYRQLPEEGLKFMVYLQKENIIDESGMPKERFSAEFPKEGPSILRIQQVVRGDSAAYFCASSPVSLASGRSSYNEQFFGPGTRLTVL.

V is TRBV28 and J is TRBJ1-5; D is uncertain. The CDR3 contains 13 residues. V lost 3 bases and J 3 bases, leaving 6 bases between the germline ends. Germline V gene sequence: CDR1 MDHEN, CDR2 SYDVKM. CDR3 residues: CASSLQNNQPQHF. The DNA for the CDR3 is TGTGCCAGCAGTTTGCAGAACAATCAGCCCCAGCATTTT.

The V call is TRBV3-1 (or the pseudogene TRBV3-2), the J call TRBJ1-1, with no clear D. The CDR3 extends over 15 amino acids. In germline, CDR1 is LGHDT, CDR2 YNNKEL (reference sequence). V lost 4 bases, J lost 1 base, and 13 bases lay in between. The CDR3 protein is CASSLNPGENTEAFF. DNA of the CDR3: TGTGCCAGCAGCCTTAATCCGGGAGAGAACACTGAAGCTTTCTTT.

The genes are TRBV6-6 and TRBJ2-6; D is perhaps TRBD2 (5 bases). Germline CDR1 is MNHNY and CDR2 is SVGAGI (reference sequence). The germline V and J ends were trimmed by 6 bases and 4 bases, with 7 bases remaining between them. The CDR3 has 13 residues. The CDR3 region is CASRAGGANVLTF. In DNA form, the CDR3 reads TGTGCCAGCAGGGCGGGCGGGGCCAACGTCCTGACTTTC.

The chain links TRBV27 to TRBJ1-6; 7 bases align to TRBD1. This CDR3 has 15 residues. Trimming cost V 5 bases and J 8 bases; bases outside gene matches: 9. From germline, CDR1 is MNHEY and CDR2 SMNVEV (reference sequence). CDR3 sequence (DNA): TGTGCCAGCAGTCCCTCGGACAGGAATGATTCACCCCTCCACTTT. Residues: CASSPSDRNDSPLHF.